The clone carrying this TCR beta chain was counted a few times. These data belong to a study of CD8+ T cells in alopecia areata. Study background: Oral tofacitinib, 5 to 10 mg twice daily, was given in an open-label trial.

RNA extraction and reverse transcription yielded cDNA as sequencing template. Data came from immunoSEQ multiplex PCR; TCRdb stores just in-frame clones and leaves some out. Of more than 100,000 clones in the sample, more than 40% were seen once. The CDR3 is 11 amino acids. V gave up 6 bases and J gave up 5 bases, with 9 bases separating them. Germline V gene sequence: CDR1 SGHRS, CDR2 YFSETQ. Treatment indicated: oral pan-JAK inhibitor, 5-10 mg twice daily. The chain combines TRBV5-1 with TRBJ2-7; D is ambiguous. This sequence was found in a human donor with alopecia areata. The specimen comprised CD4+ T cells sorted from blood, sampled at week 4, from a patient treated with tofacitinib. For the CDR3, the DNA is TGCGCCAGCACGCTGGGGAACGAGCAGTACTTC. Its protein is CASTLGNEQYF.